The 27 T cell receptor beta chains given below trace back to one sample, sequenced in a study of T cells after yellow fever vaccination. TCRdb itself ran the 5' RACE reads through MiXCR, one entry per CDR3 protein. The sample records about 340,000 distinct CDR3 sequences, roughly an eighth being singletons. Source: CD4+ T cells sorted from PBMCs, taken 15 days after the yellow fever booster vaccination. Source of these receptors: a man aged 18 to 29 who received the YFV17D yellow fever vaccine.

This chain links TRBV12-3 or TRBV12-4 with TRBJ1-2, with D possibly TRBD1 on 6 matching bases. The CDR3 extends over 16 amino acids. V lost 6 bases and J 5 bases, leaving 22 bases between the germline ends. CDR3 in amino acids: CASSPSPNRDGYGYTF. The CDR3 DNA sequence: TGTGCCAGCAGCCCCTCCCCGAACAGGGATGGATATGGCTACACCTTC.

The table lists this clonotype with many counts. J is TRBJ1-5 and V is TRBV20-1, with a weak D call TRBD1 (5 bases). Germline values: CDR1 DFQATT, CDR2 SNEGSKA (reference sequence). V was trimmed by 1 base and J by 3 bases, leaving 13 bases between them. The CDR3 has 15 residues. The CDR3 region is CSARVGGTYNQPQHF. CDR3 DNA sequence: TGCAGTGCTAGAGTCGGGGGGACCTACAATCAGCCCCAGCATTTT.

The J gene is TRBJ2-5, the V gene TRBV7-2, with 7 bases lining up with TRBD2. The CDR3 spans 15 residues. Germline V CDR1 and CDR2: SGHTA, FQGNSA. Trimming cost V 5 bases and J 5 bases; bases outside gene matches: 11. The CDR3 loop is CASSRVGGVGETQYF. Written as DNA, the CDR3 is TGTGCCAGCAGCCGCGTGGGGGGGGTAGGGGAGACCCAGTACTTC.

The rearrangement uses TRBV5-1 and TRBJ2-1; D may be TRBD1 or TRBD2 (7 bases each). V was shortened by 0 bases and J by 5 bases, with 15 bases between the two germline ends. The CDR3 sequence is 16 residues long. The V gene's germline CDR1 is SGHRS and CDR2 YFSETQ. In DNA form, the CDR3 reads TGCGCCAGCAGCTTGGGCCCCCAGGGGGGGGACAATGAGCAGTTCTTC. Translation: CASSLGPQGGDNEQFF.

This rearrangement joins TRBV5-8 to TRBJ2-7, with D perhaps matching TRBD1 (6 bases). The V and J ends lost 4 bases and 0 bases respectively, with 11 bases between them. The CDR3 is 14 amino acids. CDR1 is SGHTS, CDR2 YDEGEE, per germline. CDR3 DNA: TGTGCCAGCAGCCCCATACAGGGCTCCTACGAGCAGTACTTC. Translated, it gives CASSPIQGSYEQYF.

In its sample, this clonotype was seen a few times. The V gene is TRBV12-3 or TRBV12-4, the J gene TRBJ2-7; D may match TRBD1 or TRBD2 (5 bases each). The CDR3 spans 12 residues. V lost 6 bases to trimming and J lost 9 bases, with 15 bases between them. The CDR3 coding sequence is TGTGCCAGCAGCCGGGACGGATTGAGGCAGTACTTC. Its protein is CASSRDGLRQYF.

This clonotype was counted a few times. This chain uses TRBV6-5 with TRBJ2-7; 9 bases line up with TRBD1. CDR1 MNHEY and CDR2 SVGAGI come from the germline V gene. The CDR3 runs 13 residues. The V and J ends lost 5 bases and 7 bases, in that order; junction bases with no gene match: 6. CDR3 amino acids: CASSLIGTGEQYF. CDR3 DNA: TGTGCCAGCAGTCTTATCGGGACAGGGGAGCAGTACTTC.

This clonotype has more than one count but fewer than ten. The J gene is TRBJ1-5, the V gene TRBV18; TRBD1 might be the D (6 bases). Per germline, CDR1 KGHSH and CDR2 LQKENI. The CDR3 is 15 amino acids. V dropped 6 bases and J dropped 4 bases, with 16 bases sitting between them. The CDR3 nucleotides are TGTGCCAGCTCTCAAGGCCCAGGACAGAATCAGCCCCAGCATTTT. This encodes CASSQGPGQNQPQHF.

This CDR3 reads CASSRGTVPGNTIYF. The CDR3 region has the DNA TGTGCCAGCAGCAGAGGGACAGTTCCTGGAAACACCATATATTTT. V is TRBV7-3 and J is TRBJ1-3, with 7 bases matching TRBD1. This CDR3 region has 15 residues. J gave up 2 bases and V 5 bases, and 6 bases lay outside the gene matches. Germline V gives CDR1 SGHTA, CDR2 FQGTGA.

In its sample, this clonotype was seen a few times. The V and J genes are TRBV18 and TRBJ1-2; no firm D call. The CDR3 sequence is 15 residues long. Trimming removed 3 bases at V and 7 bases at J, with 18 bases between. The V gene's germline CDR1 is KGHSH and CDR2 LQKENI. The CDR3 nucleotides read TGTGCCAGCTCACCTTCCCAGATGGGCTCTGGTGGCTACACCTTC. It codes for CASSPSQMGSGGYTF.

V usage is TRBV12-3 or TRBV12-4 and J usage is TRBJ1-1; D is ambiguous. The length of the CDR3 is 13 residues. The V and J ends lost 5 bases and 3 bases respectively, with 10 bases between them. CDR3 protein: CASSRDFYTEAFF. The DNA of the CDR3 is TGTGCCAGCAGTCGCGACTTTTACACTGAAGCTTTCTTT.

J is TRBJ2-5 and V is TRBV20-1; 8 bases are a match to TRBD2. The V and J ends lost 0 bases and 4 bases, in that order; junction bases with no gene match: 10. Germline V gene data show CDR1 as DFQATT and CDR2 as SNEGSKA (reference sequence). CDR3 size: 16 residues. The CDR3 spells CSAREYKTSDAETQYF. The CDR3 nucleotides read TGCAGTGCTAGAGAGTATAAGACTAGCGATGCAGAGACCCAGTACTTC.

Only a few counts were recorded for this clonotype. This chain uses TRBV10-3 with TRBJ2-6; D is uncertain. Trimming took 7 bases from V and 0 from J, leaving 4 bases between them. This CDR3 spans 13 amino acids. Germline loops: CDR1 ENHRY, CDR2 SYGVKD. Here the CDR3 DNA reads TGTGCCATCACTGGCTCTGGGGCCAACGTCCTGACTTTC. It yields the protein CAITGSGANVLTF.

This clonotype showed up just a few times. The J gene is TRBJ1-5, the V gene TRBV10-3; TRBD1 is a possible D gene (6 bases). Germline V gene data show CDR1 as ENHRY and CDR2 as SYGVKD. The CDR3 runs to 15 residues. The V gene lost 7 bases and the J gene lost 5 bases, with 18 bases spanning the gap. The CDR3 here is CAIIADRQHYQPQHF. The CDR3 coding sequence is TGTGCCATCATAGCAGACAGGCAGCATTATCAGCCCCAGCATTTT.

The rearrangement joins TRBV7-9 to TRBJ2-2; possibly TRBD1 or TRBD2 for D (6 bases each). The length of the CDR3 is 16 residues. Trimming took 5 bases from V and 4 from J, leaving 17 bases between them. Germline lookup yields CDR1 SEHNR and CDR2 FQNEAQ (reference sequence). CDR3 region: CASSHDRGLVTGELFF. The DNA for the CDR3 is TGTGCCAGCAGCCACGATCGGGGGCTCGTCACCGGGGAGCTGTTTTTT.

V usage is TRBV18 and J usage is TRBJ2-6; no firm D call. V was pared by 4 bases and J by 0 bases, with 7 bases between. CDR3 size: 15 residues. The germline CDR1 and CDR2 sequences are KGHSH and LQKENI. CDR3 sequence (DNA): TGTGCCAGCTCACTTCAGAGCTCTGGGGCCAACGTCCTGACTTTC. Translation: CASSLQSSGANVLTF.

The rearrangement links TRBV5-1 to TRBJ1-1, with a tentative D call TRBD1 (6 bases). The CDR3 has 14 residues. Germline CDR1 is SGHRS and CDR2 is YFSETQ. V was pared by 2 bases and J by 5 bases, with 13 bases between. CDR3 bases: TGCGCCAGCAGCTTCAAAGAGGGGGGGACTGAAGCTTTCTTT. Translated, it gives CASSFKEGGTEAFF.

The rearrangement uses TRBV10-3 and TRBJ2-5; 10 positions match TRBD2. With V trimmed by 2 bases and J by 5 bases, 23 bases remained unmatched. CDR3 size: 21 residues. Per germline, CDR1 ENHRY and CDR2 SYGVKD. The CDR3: CAISEPRRGASGGLHGETQYF. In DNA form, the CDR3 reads TGTGCCATCAGTGAGCCCCGAAGGGGCGCTAGCGGGGGCCTACACGGGGAGACCCAGTACTTC.

The CDR3 sequence is CSVEVHPSWNEQFF. As DNA, the CDR3 is TGCAGCGTTGAAGTGCACCCCAGCTGGAATGAGCAGTTCTTC. This chain connects TRBV29-1 to TRBJ2-1; no reliable D call. The V end lost 1 base, the J end lost 7 bases, and 14 bases lay between the germline ends. Germline assignment: CDR1 SQVTM and CDR2 ANQGSEA. The CDR3 sequence is 14 residues long.

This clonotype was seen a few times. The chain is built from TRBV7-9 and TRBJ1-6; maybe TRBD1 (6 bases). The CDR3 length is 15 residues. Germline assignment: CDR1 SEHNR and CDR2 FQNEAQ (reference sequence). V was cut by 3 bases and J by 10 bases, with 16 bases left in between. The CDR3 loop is CASSLSRGFGSPLHF. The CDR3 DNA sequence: TGTGCCAGCAGCTTGAGCAGGGGATTTGGGTCACCCCTCCACTTT.

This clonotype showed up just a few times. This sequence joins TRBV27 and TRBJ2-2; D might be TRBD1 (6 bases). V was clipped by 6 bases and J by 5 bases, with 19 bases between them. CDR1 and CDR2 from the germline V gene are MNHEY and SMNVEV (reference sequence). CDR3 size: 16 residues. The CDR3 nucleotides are TGTGCCAGCAGCCGTTTTGGGACATCCTTAACCGGGGAGCTGTTTTTT. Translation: CASSRFGTSLTGELFF.

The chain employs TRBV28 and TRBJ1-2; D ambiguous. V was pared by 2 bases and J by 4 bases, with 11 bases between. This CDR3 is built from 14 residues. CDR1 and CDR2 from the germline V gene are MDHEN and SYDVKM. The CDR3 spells CASSLTQSAYGYTF. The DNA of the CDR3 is TGTGCCAGCAGTTTAACCCAGTCAGCCTATGGCTACACCTTC.

CDR3 loop: CAIRVTGPDTQYF. CDR3 bases: TGTGCCATCAGGGTGACAGGCCCAGATACGCAGTATTTT. The chain has TRBV10-3 and TRBJ2-3, with D perhaps matching TRBD1 (6 bases). The CDR3 extends over 13 amino acids. V lost 6 bases and J 4 bases, leaving 11 bases between the germline ends. The V gene's germline CDR1 is ENHRY and CDR2 SYGVKD.

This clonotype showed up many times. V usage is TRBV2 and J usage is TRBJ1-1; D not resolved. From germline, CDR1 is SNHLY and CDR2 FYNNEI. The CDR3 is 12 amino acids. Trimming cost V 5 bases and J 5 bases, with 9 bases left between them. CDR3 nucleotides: TGTGCCAGCAGTTACATGGGTACTGAAGCTTTCTTT. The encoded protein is CASSYMGTEAFF.

CDR3 in amino acids: CASSNQGAGYGYTF. In nucleotides, the CDR3 is TGTGCCAGCAGCAACCAGGGGGCGGGCTATGGCTACACCTTC. The V gene is TRBV7-3, the J gene TRBJ1-2; the match to TRBD1 covers 8 bases. Per the germline V gene, CDR1 is SGHTA and CDR2 is FQGTGA. This CDR3 contains 14 residues. V shed 5 bases and J 4 bases; nucleotides not matched to a gene: 6.

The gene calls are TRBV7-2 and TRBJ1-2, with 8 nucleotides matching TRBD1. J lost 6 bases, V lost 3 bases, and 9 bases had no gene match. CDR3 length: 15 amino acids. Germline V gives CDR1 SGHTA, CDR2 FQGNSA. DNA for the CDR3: TGTGCCAGCAGCTTGTCGTTACAGGGGGGCGATGGCTACACCTTC. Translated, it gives CASSLSLQGGDGYTF.

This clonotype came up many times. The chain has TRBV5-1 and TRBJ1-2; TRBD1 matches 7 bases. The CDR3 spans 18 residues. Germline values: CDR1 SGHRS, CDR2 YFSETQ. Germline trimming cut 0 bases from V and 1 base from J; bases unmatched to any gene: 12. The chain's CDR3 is CASSLGTPTGLYNYGYTF. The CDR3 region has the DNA TGCGCCAGCAGCTTGGGGACTCCGACAGGGCTGTATAACTATGGCTACACCTTC.